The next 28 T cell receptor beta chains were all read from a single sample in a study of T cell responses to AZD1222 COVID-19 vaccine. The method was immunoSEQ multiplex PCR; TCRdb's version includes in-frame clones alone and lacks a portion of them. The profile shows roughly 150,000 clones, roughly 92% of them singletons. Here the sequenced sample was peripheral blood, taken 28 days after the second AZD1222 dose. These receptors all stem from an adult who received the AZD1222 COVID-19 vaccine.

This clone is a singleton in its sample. The CDR3 region has the DNA TGTGCCAGCAGCCAGGCCGGGACTTACTTCGTGGGTGAGCAGTTCTTC. As protein: CASSQAGTYFVGEQFF. J is TRBJ2-1 and V is TRBV14; a possible D gene is TRBD2 (6 bases). The V end lost 3 bases, the J end lost 9 bases, and 21 bases lay between the germline ends. The CDR3 runs to 16 residues. In germline, CDR1 is SGHDN, CDR2 FVKESK.

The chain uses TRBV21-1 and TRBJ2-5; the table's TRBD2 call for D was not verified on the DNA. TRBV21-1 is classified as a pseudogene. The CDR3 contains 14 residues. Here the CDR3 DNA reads TGTGCCAGCAGTCAAGCAGGGAGGCGGGAGACCCAGTACTTC. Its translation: CASSQAGRRETQYF.

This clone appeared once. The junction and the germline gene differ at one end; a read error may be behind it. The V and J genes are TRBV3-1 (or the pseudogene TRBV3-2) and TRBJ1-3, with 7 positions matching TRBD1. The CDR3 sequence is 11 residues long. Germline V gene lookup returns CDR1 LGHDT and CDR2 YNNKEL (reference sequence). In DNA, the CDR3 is TGTGCCAGCAGCCAGGGACAGAAATTTTCTTTT. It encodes CASSQGQKFSF.

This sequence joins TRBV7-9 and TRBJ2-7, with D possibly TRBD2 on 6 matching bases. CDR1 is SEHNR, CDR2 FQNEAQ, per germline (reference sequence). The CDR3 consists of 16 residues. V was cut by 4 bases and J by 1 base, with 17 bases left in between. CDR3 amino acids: CASSSPLGRGSYEQYF. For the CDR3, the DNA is TGTGCCAGCAGCTCCCCTCTGGGCCGGGGGTCCTACGAGCAGTACTTC.

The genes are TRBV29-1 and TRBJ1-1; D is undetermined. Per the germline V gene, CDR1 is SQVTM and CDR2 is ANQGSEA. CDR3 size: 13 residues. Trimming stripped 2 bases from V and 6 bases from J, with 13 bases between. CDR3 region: CSVEKVANSEAFF. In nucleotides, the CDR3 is TGCAGCGTTGAAAAGGTGGCCAACTCTGAAGCTTTCTTT. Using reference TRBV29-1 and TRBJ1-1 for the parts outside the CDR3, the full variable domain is SAVISQKPSRDICQRGTSLTIQCQVDSQVTMMFWYRQQPGQSLTLIATANQGSEATYESGFVIDKFPISRPNLTFSTLTVSNMSPEDSSIYLCSVEKVANSEAFFGQGTRLTVV.

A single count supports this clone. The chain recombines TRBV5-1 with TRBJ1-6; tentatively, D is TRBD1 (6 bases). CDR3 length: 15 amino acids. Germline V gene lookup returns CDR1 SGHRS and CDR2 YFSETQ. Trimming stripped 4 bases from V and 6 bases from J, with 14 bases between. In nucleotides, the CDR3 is TGCGCCAGCAGCACTACAGGGCCGTCTAATTCACCCCTCCACTTT. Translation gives CASSTTGPSNSPLHF.

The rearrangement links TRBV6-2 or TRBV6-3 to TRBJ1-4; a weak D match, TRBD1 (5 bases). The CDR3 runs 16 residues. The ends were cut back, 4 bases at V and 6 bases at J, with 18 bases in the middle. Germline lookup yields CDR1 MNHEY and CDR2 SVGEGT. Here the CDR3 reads CASSSRRQLTDEKLFF. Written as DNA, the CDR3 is TGTGCCAGCAGTTCCCGAAGACAGCTTACAGATGAAAAACTGTTTTTT.

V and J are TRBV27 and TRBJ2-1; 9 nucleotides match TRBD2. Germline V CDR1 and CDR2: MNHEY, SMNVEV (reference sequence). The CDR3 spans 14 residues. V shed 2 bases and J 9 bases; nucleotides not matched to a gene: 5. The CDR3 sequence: CASSLAGGAGEQFF. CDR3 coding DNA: TGTGCCAGCAGTTTAGCGGGGGGGGCCGGTGAGCAGTTCTTC.

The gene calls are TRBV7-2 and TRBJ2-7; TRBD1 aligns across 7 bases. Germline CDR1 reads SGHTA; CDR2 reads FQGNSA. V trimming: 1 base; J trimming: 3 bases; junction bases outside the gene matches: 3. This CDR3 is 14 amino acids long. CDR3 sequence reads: CASSLVGTDYEQYF. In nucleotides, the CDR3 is TGTGCCAGCAGCTTAGTCGGGACAGACTACGAGCAGTACTTC.

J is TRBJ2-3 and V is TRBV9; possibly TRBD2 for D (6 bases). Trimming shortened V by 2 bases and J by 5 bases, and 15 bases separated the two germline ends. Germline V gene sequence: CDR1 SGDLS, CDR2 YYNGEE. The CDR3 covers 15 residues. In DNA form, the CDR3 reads TGTGCCAGCAGCGTCCTCGGGAGAGAGGGAGATACGCAGTATTTT. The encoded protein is CASSVLGREGDTQYF.

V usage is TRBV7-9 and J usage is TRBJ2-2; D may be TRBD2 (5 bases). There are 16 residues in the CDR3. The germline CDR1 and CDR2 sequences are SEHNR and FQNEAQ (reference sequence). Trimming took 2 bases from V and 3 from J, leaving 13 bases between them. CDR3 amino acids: CASSLSRGLYTGELFF. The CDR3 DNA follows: TGTGCCAGCAGCTTAAGTCGAGGGTTGTACACCGGGGAGCTGTTTTTT.

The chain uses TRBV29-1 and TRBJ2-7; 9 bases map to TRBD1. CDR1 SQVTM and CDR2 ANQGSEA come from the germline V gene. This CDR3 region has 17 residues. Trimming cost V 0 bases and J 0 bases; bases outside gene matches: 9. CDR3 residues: CSVEDPHRGPNSYEQYF. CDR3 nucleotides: TGCAGCGTTGAAGATCCCCACAGGGGGCCCAACTCCTACGAGCAGTACTTC.

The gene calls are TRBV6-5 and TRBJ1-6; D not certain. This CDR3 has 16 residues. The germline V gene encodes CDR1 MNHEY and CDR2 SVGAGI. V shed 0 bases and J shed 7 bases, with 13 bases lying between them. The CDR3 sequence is CASSYSDGIENSPLHF. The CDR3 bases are TGTGCCAGCAGTTACTCGGACGGAATAGAAAATTCACCCCTCCACTTT.

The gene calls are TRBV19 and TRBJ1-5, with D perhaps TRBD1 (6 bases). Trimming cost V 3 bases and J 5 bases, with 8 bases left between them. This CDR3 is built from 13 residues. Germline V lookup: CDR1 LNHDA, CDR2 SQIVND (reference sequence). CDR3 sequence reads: CASSMAGDQPQHF. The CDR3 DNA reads TGTGCCAGTAGTATGGCAGGGGATCAGCCCCAGCATTTT.

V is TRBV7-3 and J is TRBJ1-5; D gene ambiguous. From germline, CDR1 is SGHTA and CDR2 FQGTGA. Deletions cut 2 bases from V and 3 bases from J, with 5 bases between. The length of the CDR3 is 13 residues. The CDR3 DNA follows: TGTGCCAGCAGCTTATCCAACAATCAGCCCCAGCATTTT. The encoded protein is CASSLSNNQPQHF.

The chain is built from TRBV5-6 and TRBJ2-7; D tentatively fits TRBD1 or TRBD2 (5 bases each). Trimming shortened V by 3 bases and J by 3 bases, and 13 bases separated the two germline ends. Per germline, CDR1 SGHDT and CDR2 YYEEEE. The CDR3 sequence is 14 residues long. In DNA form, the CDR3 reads TGTGCCAGCAGCTCGAGGGGCAGGGTCTACGAGCAGTACTTC. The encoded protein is CASSSRGRVYEQYF. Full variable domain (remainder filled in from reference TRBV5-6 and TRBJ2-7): DAGVTQSPTHLIKTRGQQVTLRCSPKSGHDTVSWYQQALGQGPQFIFQYYEEEERQRGNFPDRFSGHQFPNYSSELNVNALLLGDSALYLCASSSRGRVYEQYFGPGTRLTVT.

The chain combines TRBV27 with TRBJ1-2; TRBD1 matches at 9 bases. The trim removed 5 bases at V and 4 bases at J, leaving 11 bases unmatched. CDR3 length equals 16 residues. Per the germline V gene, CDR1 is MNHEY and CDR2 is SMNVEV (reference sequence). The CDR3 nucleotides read TGTGCCAGCAGTGCCCCCGGGACAGGGTGGCCCTATGGCTACACCTTC. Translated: CASSAPGTGWPYGYTF.

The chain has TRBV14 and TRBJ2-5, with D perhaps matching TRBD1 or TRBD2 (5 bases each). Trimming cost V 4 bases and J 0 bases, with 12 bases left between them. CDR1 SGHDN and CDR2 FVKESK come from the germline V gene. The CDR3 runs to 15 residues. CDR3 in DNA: TGTGCCAGCAGCCTTGGGGGAACGTACCAAGAGACCCAGTACTTC. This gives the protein CASSLGGTYQETQYF.

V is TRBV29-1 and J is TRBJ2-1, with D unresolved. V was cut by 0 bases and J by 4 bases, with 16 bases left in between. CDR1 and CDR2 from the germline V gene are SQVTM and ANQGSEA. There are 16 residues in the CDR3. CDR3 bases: TGCAGCGTTGAAGATCCACATCGGGTCGTGTACAATGAGCAGTTCTTC. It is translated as CSVEDPHRVVYNEQFF.

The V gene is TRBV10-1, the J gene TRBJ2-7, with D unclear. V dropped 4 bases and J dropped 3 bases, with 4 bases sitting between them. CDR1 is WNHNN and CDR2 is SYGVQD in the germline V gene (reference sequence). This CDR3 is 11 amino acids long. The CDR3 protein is CASSGNYEQYF. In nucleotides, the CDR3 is TGCGCCAGCAGTGGCAACTACGAGCAGTACTTC.

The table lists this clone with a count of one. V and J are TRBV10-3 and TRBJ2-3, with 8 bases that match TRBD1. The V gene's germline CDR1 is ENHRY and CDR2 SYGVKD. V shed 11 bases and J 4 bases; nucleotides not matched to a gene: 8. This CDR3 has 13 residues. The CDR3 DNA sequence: TGTGCCGGTTCGGACAGGGAGGCAGATACGCAGTATTTT. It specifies CAGSDREADTQYF.

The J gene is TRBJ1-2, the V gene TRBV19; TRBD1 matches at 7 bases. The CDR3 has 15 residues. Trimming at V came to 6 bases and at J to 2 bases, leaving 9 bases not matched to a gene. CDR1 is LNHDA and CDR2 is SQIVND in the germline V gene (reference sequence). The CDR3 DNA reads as TGTGCCAGTAGCGAATTTCACAGGGGAAACTATGGCTACACCTTC. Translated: CASSEFHRGNYGYTF.

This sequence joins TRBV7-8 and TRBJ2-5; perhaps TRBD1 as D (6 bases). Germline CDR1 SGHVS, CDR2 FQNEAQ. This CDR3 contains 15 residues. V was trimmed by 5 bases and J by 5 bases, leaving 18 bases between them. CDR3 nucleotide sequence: TGTGCCAGCAGCCCTGGTCCAGGGGCTGGTGAGACCCAGTACTTC. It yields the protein CASSPGPGAGETQYF.

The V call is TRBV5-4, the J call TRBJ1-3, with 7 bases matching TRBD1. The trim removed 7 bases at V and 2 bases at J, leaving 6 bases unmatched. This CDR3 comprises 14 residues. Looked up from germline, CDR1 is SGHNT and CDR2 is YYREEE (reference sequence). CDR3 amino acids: CASGPTGAGNTIYF. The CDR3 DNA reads TGTGCCAGCGGACCTACAGGGGCTGGAAACACCATATATTTT.

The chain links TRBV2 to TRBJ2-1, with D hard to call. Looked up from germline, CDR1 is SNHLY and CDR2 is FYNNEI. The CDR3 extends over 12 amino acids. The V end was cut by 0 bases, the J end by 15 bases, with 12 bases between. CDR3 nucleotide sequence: TGTGCCAGCAGTGAAGCGCTAGGGCCCATGTTCTTC. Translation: CASSEALGPMFF.

For the CDR3, the DNA is TGTGCCACCAGTGATCTGGACAGGGGAGTTTCCTCCTACGAGCAGTACTTC. Its translation: CATSDLDRGVSSYEQYF. The chain carries TRBV24-1 and TRBJ2-7; 9 bases are shared with TRBD1. Trimming took 3 bases from V and 0 from J; bases not matched to a gene: 8. Germline V gene lookup returns CDR1 KGHDR and CDR2 SFDVKD. There are 17 residues in the CDR3.

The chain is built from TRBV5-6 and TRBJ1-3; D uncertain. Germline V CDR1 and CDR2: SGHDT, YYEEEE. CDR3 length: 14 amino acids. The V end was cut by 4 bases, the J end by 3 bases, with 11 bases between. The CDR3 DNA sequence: TGTGCCAGCAGCACCGAGTCGGGTGGAAACACCATATATTTT. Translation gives CASSTESGGNTIYF.

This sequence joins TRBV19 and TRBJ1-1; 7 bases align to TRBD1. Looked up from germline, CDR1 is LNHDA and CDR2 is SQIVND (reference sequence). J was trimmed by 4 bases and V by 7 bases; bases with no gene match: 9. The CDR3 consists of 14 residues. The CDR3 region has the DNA TGTGCCAGTACCACCAGACAGGGAGGCACTGAAGCTTTCTTT. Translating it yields CASTTRQGGTEAFF.